This TCR beta chain was obtained from a study of cytomegalovirus exposure and HLA in healthy donors. Study results and limitations: It was reported that the classifier diagnosed cytomegalovirus status with high specificity and sensitivity in both the original and validation cohorts.

As for this clone: What it binds is not known.

This table comes from immunoSEQ multiplex PCR, and its TCRdb copy is limited to in-frame clones, with some not included. In the table there are about 150,000 clones, 80% to 90% of which are singletons. This sequence was found in a man between 18 and 29 years old in good health and CMV-seropositive. Source material: PBMCs.

CDR3 sequence (DNA): TGCGCCAGCAGCTTGGAGGACTCCAGCTACGAGCAGTACTTC. Translation gives CASSLEDSSYEQYF. V gene TRBV5-1 combines with J gene TRBJ2-7; D may be TRBD2 (5 bases). From germline, CDR1 is SGHRS and CDR2 YFSETQ. The CDR3 runs 14 residues. Trimming pared 0 bases from V and 3 bases from J, leaving 10 bases between.